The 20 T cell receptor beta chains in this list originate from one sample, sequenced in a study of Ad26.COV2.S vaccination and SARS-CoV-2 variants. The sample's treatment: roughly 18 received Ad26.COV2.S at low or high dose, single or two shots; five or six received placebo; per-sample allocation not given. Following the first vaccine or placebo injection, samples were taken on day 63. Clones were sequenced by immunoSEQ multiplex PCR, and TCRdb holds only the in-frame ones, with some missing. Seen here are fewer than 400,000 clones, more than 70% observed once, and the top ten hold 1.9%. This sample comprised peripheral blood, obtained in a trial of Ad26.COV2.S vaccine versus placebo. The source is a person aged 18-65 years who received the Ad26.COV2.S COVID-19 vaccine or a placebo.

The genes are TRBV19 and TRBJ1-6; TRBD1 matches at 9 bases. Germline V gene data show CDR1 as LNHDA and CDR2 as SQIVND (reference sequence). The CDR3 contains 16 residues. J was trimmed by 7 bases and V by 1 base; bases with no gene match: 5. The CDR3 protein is CASSIADRGYNSPLHF. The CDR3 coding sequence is TGTGCCAGTAGTATAGCCGACAGGGGGTACAATTCACCCCTCCACTTT.

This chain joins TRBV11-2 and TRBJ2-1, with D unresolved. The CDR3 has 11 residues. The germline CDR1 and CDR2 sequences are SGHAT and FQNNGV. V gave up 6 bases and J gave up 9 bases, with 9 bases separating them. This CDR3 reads CASREAIEQFF. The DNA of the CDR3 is TGTGCCAGCAGGGAAGCTATTGAGCAGTTCTTC.

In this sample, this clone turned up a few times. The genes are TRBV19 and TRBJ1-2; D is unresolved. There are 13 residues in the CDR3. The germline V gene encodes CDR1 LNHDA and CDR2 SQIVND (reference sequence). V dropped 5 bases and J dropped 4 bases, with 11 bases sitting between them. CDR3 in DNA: TGTGCCAGTAGTCTGGAGCCCTTCTATGGCTACACCTTC. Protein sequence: CASSLEPFYGYTF.

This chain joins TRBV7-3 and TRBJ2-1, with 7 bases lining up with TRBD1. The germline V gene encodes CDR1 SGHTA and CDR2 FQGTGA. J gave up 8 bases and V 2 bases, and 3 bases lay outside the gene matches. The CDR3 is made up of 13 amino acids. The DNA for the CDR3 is TGTGCCAGCAGCTTAGGGACAGAATATGAGCAGTTCTTC. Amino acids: CASSLGTEYEQFF.

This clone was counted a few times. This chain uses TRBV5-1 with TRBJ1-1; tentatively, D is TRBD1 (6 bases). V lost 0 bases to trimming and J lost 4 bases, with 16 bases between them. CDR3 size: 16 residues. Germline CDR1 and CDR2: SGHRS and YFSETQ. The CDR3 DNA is TGCGCCAGCAGCTTGGGTCCCCAGGGGCAAGGCACTGAAGCTTTCTTT. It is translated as CASSLGPQGQGTEAFF.

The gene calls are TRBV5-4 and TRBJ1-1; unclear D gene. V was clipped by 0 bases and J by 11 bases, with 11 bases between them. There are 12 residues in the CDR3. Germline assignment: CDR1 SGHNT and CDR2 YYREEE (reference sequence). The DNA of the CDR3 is TGTGCCAGCAGCTTGGGACCGGGGAAGGCTTTCTTT. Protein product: CASSLGPGKAFF.

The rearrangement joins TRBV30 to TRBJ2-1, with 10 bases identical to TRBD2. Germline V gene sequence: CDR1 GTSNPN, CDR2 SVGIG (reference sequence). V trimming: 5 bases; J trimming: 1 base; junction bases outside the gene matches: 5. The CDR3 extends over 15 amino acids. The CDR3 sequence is CAWDSGGKSYNEQFF. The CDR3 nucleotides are TGTGCCTGGGATAGCGGGGGGAAGTCCTACAATGAGCAGTTCTTC.

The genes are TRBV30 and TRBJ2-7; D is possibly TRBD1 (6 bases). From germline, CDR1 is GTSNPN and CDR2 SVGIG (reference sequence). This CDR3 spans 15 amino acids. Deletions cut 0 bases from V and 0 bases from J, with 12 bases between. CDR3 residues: CAWSVNQGFSYEQYF. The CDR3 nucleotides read TGTGCCTGGAGTGTGAATCAGGGGTTCTCCTACGAGCAGTACTTC.

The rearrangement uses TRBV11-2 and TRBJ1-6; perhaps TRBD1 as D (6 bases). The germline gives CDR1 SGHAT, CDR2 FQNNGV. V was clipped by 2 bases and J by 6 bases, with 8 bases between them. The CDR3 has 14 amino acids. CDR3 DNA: TGTGCCAGCAGCTTAAAAGGGGGTAATTCACCCCTCCACTTT. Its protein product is CASSLKGGNSPLHF.

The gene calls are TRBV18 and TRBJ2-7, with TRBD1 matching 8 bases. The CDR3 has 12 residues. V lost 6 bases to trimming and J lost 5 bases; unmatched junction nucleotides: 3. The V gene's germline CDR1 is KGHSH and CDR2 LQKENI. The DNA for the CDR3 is TGTGCCAGCTCGTCGACAGGGGACGAGCAGTACTTC. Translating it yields CASSSTGDEQYF.

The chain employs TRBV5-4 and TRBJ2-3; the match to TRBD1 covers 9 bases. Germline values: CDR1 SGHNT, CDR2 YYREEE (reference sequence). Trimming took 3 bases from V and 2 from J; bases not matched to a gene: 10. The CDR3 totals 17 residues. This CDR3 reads CASSSSPGQGNTDTQYF. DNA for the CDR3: TGTGCCAGCAGCTCTTCACCGGGACAGGGTAACACAGATACGCAGTATTTT.

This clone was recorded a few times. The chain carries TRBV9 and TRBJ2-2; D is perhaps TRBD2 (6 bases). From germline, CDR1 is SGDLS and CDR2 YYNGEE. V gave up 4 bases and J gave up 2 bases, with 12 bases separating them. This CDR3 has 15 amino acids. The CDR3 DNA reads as TGTGCCAGCAGCTATGATAGCGGAAACACCGGGGAGCTGTTTTTT. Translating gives CASSYDSGNTGELFF.

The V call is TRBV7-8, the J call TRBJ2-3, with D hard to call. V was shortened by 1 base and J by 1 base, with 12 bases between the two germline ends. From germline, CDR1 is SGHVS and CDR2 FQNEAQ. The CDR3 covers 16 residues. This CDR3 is CASSLVTSAGTDTQYF. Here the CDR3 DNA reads TGTGCCAGCAGCTTAGTGACTTCCGCTGGCACAGATACGCAGTATTTT.

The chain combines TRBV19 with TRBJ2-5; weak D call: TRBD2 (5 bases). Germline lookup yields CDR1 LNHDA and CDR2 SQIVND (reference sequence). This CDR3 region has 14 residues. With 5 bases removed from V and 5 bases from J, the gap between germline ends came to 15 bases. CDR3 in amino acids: CASSWTRDAETQYF. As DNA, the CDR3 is TGTGCCAGTAGTTGGACTCGAGACGCGGAGACCCAGTACTTC.

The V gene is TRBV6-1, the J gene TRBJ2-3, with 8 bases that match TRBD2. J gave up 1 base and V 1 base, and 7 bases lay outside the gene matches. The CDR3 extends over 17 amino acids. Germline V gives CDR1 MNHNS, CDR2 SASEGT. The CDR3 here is CASSEVFGGAGTDTQYF. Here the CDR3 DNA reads TGTGCCAGCAGTGAAGTATTCGGGGGGGCCGGCACAGATACGCAGTATTTT.

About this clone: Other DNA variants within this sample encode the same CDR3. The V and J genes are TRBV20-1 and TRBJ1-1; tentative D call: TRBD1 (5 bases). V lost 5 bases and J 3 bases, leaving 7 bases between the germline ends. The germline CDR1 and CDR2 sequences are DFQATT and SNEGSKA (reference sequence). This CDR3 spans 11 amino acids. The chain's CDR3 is CSAGTDTEAFF. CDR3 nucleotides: TGCAGTGCTGGGACGGACACTGAAGCTTTCTTT.

The CDR3 DNA sequence: TGTGCCAGCAGCCCCTACCCGGGACAGGGGAACAATGAGCAGTTCTTC. Encoded protein: CASSPYPGQGNNEQFF. The rearrangement uses TRBV3-1 (or the pseudogene TRBV3-2) and TRBJ2-1; the match to TRBD1 covers 10 bases. This CDR3 comprises 16 residues. Germline V gene sequence: CDR1 LGHDT, CDR2 YNNKEL (reference sequence). Trimming at V came to 4 bases and at J to 5 bases, leaving 8 bases not matched to a gene.

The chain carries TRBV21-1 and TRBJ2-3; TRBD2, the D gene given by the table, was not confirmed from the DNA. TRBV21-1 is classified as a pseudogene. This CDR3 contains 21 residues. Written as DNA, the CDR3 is TGTGCCAGCAGCAAGATGGGCCTAGCGGGGGACGGGACCTGGGGTACAGATACGCAGTATTTT. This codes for CASSKMGLAGDGTWGTDTQYF.

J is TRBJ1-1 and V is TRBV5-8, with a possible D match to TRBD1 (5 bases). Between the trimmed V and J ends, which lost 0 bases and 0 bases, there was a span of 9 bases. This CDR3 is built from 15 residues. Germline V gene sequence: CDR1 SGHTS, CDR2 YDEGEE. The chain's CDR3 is CASSLAGGLNTEAFF. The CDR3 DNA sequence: TGTGCCAGCAGCTTGGCCGGGGGATTGAACACTGAAGCTTTCTTT.

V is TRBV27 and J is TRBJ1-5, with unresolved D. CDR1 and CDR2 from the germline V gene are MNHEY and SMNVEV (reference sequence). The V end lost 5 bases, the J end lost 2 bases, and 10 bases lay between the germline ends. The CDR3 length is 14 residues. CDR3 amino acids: CASSPDWGNQPQHF. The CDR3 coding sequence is TGTGCCAGCAGTCCCGACTGGGGCAATCAGCCCCAGCATTTT.